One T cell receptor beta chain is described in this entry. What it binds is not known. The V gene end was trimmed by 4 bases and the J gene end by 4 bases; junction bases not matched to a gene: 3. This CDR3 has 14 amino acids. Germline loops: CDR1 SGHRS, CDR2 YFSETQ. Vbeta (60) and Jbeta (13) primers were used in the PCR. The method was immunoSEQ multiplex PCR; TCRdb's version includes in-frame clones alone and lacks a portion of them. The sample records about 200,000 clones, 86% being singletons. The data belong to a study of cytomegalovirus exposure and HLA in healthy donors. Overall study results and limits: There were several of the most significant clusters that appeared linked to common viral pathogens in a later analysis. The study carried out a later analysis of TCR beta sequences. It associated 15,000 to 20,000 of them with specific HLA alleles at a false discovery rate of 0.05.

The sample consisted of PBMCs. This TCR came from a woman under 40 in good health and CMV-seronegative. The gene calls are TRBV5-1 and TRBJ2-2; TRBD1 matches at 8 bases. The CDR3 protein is CASSRQGSTGELFF. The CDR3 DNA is TGCGCCAGCAGCCGACAGGGGAGCACCGGGGAGCTGTTTTTT.